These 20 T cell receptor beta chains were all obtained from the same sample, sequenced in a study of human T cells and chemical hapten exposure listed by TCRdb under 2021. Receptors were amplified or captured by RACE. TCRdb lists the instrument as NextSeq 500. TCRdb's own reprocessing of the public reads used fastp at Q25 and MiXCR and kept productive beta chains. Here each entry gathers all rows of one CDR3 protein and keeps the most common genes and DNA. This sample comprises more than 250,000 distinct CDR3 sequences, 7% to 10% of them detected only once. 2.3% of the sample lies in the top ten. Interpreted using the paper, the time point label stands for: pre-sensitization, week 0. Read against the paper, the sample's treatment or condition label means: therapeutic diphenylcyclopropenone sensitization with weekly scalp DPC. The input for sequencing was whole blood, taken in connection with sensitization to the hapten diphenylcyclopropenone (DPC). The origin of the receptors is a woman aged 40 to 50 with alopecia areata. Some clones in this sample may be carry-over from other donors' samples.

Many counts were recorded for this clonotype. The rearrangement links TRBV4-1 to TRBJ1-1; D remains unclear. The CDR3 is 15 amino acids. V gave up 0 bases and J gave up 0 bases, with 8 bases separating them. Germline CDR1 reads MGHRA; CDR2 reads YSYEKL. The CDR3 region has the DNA TGCGCCAGCAGCCAAGATGTAAACCTGAACACTGAAGCTTTCTTT. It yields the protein CASSQDVNLNTEAFF.

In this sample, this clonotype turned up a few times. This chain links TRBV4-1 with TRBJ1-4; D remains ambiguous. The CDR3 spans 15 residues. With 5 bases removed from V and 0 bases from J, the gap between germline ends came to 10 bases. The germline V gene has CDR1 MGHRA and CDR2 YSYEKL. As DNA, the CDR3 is TGCGCCAGCAGCTACCCAGGAGCAACTAATGAAAAACTGTTTTTT. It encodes CASSYPGATNEKLFF.

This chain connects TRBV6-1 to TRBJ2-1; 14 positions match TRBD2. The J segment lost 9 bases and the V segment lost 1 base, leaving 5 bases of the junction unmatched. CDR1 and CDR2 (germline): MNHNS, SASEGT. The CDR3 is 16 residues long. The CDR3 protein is CASSEEGLAGGSEQFF. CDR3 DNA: TGTGCCAGCAGTGAAGAAGGACTAGCGGGAGGTAGTGAGCAGTTCTTC.

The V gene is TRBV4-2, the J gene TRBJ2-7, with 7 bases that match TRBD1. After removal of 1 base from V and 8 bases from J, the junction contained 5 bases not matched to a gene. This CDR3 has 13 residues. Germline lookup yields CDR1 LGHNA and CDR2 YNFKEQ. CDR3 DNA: TGTGCCAGCAGCCAAGGACAGGGAACCAAGCAGTACTTC. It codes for CASSQGQGTKQYF.

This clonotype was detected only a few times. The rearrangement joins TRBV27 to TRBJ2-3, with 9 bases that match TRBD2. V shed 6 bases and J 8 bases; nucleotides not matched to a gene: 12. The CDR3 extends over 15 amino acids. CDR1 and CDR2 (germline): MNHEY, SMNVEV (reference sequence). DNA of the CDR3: TGTGCCAGCAGCCGTCCGAGAGCGGGAGGTGCTACGCAGTATTTT. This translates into CASSRPRAGGATQYF.

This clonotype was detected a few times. The CDR3 region is CASSARQGAPDTQYF. The CDR3 DNA is TGTGCCAGCAGCGCCCGACAGGGCGCACCAGATACGCAGTATTTT. The chain couples TRBV7-2 to TRBJ2-3; TRBD1 matches 7 bases. Germline lookup yields CDR1 SGHTA and CDR2 FQGNSA. The CDR3 has 15 amino acids. With V trimmed by 5 bases and J by 4 bases, 9 bases remained unmatched. The full variable domain, with the rest looked up from reference TRBV7-2 and TRBJ2-3, is GAGVSQSPSNKVTEKGKDVELRCDPISGHTALYWYRQSLGQGLEFLIYFQGNSAPDKSGLPSDRFSAERTGGSVSTLTIQRTQQEDSAVYLCASSARQGAPDTQYFGPGTRLTVL.

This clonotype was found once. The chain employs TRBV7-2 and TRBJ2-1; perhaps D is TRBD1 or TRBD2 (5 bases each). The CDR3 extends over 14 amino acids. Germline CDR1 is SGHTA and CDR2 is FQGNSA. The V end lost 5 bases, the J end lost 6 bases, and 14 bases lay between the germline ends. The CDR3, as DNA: TGTGCCAGCAGCGTCCGGGACCGAATCAATGAGCAGTTCTTC. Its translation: CASSVRDRINEQFF.

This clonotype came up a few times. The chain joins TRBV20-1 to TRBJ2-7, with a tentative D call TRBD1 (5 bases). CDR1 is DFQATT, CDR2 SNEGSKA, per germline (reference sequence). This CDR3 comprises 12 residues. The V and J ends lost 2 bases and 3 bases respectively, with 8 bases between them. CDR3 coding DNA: TGCAGTGCTAGACGAGACAGCTACGAGCAGTACTTC. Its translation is CSARRDSYEQYF.

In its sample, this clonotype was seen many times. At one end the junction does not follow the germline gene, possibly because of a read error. CDR3 in amino acids: CASSQDRQETQYF. As DNA, the CDR3 is TGTGCTAGCAGCCAGGACAGGCAAGAGACCCAGTACTTC. This chain connects TRBV7-7 to TRBJ2-5, with TRBD1 identical over 7 bases. CDR1 is SSHAT and CDR2 is FNYEAQ in the germline V gene (reference sequence). The CDR3 is 13 amino acids.

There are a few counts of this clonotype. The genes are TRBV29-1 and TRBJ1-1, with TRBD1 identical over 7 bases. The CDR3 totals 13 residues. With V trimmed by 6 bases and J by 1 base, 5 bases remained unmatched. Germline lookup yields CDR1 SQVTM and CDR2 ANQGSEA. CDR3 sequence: CSVIGTENTEAFF. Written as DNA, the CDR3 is TGCAGCGTGATCGGGACAGAGAACACTGAAGCTTTCTTT.

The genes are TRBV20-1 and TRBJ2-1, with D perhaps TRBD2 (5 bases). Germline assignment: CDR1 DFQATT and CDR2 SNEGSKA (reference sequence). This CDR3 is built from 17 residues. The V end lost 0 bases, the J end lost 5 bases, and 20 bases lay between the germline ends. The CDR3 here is CSARDWQRGIRNNEQFF. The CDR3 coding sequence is TGCAGTGCTAGAGACTGGCAACGAGGGATTAGGAACAATGAGCAGTTCTTC.

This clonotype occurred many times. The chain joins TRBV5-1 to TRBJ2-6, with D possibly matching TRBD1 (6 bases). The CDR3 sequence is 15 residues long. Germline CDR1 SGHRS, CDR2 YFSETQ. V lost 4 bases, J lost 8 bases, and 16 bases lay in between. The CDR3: CASSPGTLSPNVLTF. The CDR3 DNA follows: TGCGCCAGCAGCCCAGGGACACTCTCCCCCAACGTCCTGACTTTC.

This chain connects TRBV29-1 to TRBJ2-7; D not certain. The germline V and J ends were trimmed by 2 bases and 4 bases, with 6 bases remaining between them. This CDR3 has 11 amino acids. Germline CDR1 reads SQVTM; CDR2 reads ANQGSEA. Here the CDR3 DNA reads TGCAGCGTTGAAATCCGGTACGAGCAGTACTTC. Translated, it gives CSVEIRYEQYF.

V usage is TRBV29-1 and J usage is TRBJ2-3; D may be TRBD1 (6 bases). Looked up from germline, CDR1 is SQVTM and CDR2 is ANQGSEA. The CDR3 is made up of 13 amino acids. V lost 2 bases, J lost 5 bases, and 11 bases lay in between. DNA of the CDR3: TGCAGCGTTGAAAGGGGGAAGGGAGATACGCAGTATTTT. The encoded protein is CSVERGKGDTQYF.

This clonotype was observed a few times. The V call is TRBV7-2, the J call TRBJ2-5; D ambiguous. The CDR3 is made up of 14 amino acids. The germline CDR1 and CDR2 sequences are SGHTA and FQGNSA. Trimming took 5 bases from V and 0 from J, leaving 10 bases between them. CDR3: CASSPAGHQETQYF. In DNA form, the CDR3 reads TGTGCCAGCAGCCCCGCCGGACACCAAGAGACCCAGTACTTC.

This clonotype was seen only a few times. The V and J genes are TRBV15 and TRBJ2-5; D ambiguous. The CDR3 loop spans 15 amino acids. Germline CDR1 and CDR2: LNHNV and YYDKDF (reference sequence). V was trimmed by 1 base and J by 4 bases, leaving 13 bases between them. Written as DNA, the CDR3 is TGTGCCACCAGCAGAGTCGGATCGGGTCGAGAGACCCAGTACTTC. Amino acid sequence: CATSRVGSGRETQYF.

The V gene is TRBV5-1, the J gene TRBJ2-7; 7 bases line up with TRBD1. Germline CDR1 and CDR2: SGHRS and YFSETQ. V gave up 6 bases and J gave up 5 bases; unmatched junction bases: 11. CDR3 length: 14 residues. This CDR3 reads CASKSTGSGHEQYF. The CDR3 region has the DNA TGCGCCAGCAAATCGACAGGGTCGGGTCACGAGCAGTACTTC.

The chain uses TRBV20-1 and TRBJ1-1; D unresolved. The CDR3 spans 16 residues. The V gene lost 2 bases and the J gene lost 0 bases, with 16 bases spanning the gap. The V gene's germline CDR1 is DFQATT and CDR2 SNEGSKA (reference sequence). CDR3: CSARLQQSSLNTEAFF. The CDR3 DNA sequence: TGCAGTGCTAGACTCCAACAGTCTTCCTTGAACACTGAAGCTTTCTTT.

CDR3 in amino acids: CASSVGPAGGLDNEQFF. CDR3 DNA: TGTGCCAGCAGCGTTGGTCCGGCGGGAGGGCTGGACAATGAGCAGTTCTTC. The chain is built from TRBV9 and TRBJ2-1; 9 nucleotides line up with TRBD2. V was clipped by 2 bases and J by 5 bases; unmatched bases: 11. The CDR3 has 17 amino acids. The V gene's germline CDR1 is SGDLS and CDR2 YYNGEE.

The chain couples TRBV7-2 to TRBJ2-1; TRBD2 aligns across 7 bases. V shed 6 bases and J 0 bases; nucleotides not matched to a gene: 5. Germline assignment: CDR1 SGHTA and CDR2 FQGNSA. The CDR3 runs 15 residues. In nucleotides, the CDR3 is TGTGCCAGCAGAGGCAGCGGGGCCTCCTACAATGAGCAGTTCTTC. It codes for CASRGSGASYNEQFF.